This T cell receptor beta chain was sequenced in a study of Graves' ophthalmopathy and Graves' hyperthyroidism. Study conclusions and caveats: The blood repertoire also included most expanded thyroid clonotypes above 0.001 frequency.

Amplification from RNA transcripts yielded the TCR beta CDR3 regions. The first-round RT-PCR employed HTBI primers together with the Qiagen OneStep RT-PCR kit. A multiplex PCR was then performed as the second round. TCRdb passed the multiplex PCR reads through MiXCR, listing each CDR3 protein once. The sample has about 370,000 distinct CDR3 sequences; about a sixth are singletons. Germline V gene lookup returns CDR1 MNHEY and CDR2 SMNVEV (reference sequence). V was pared by 4 bases and J by 7 bases, with 6 bases of the junction left unmatched. The CDR3 spans 14 residues. A few counts support this clonotype. The antigen remains unidentified.

Sample: peripheral blood. The clonotype originates from an adult woman with stable Graves' hyperthyroidism. The chain links TRBV27 to TRBJ2-2; 7 nucleotides match TRBD1. The CDR3 loop is CASSYRGSVGELFF. The CDR3 region has the DNA TGTGCCAGCAGTTACAGGGGTTCGGTCGGGGAGCTGTTTTTT.